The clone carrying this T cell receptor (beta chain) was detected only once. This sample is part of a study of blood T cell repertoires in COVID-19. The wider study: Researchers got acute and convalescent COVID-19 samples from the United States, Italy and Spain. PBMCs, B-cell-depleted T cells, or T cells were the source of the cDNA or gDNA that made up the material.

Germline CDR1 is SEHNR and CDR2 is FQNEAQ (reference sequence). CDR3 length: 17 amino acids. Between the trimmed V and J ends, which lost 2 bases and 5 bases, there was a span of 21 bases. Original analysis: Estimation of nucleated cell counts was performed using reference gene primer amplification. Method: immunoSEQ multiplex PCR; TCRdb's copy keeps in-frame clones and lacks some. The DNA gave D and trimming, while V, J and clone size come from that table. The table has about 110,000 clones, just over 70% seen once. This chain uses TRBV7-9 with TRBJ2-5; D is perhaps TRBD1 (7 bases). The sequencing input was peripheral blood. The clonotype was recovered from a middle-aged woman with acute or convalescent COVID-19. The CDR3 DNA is TGTGCCAGCAGCTTATTCCCCCTGGAGGCAGGGGGGGAGACCCAGTACTTC. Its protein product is CASSLFPLEAGGETQYF.